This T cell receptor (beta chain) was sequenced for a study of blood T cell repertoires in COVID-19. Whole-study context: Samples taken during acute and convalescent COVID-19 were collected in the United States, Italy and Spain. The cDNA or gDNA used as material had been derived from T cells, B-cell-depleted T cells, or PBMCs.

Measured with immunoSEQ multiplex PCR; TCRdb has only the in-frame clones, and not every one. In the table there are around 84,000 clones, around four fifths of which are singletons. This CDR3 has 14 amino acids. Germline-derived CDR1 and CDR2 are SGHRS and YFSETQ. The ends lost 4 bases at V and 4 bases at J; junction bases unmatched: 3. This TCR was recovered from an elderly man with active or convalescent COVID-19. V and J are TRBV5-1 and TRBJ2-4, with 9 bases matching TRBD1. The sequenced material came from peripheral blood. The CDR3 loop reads CASSLGQGKNIQYF. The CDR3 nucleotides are TGCGCCAGCAGCCTTGGACAGGGGAAAAACATTCAGTACTTC.